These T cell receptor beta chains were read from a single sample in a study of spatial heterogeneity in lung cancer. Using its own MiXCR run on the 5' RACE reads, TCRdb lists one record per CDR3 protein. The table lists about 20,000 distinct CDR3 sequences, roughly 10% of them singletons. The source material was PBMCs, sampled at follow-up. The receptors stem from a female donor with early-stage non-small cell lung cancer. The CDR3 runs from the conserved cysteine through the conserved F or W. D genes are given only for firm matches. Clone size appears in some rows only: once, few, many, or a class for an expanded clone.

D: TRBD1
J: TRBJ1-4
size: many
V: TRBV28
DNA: TGTGCCAGCAGTTTAGGGACAGCCTACGAAAAACTGTTTTTT
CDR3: CASSLGTAYEKLFF

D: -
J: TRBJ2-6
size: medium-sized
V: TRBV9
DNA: TGTGCCAGCAGCCCGACAGCGGGCTCTGGGGCCAACGTCCTGACTTTC
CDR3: CASSPTAGSGANVLTF

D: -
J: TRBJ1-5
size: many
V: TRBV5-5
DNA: TGTGCCAGCAGCTTAATTACAGGGCAGGGGCCCCAGCATTTT
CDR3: CASSLITGQGPQHF

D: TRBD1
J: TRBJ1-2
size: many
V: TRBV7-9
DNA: TGTGCCAGCAGCCCCGGGACAGCCACTCTGAGCTACACCTTC
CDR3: CASSPGTATLSYTF

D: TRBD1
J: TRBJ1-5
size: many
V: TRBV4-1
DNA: TGCGCCAGCAGCCTCCCCGGGACAGGAAATCAGCCCCAGCATTTT
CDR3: CASSLPGTGNQPQHF

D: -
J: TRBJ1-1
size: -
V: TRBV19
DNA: TGTGCCAGTAAAACAGGCGGAATGAACACTGAAGCTTTCTTT
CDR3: CASKTGGMNTEAFF

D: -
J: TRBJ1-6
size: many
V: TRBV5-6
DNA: TGTGCCAGCAGCTTTGGGGAGAGTTCACCCCTCCACTTT
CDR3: CASSFGESSPLHF

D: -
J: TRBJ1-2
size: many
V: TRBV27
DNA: TGTGCCAGCAGTTTATCGATCGGCACCTTC
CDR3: CASSLSIGTF

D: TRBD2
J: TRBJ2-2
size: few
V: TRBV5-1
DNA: TGCGCCAGCAGCCGGGCTAGCGGGGGGGCCAACACCGGGGAGCTGTTTTTT
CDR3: CASSRASGGANTGELFF

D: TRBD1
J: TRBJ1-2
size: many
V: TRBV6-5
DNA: TGTGCCAGCAGTTACTCGAGGACAGGGGGTAACTATGGCTACACCTTC
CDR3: CASSYSRTGGNYGYTF

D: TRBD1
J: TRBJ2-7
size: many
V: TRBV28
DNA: TGTGCCAGCAGTTCTACCGGGACAGGGTCTTTGGAGCAGTACTTC
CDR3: CASSSTGTGSLEQYF

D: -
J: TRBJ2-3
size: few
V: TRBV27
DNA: TGTGCCAGCAAGGGCAGGGCGACAGATACGCAGTATTTT
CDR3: CASKGRATDTQYF

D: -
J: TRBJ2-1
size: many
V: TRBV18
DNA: TGTGCCAGCTCACCGAGCCTCTCCTACAATGAGCAGTTCTTC
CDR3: CASSPSLSYNEQFF

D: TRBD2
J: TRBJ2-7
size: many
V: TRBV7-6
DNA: TGTGCCAGCAGCCCCGGGACTAGCGGCCACGAGCAGTACTTC
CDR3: CASSPGTSGHEQYF

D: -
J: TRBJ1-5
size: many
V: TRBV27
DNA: TGTGCCAGCAGTTACAGGCGCAATAGCAATCAGCCCCAGCATTTT
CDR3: CASSYRRNSNQPQHF